These 21 T cell receptor beta chains were all obtained from the same sample, sequenced in a study of blood T cell repertoires in COVID-19. Assay: immunoSEQ multiplex PCR; the TCRdb copy retains only in-frame clones and omits some. Of about 170,000 clones detected, over 75% appear once; the ten largest clones hold 6.9%. Specimen: peripheral blood. These receptors all come from a man older than 75 with COVID-19, enrolled during active disease.

The chain uses TRBV7-9 and TRBJ1-2; TRBD1 is a possible D gene (5 bases). The CDR3 is 13 amino acids. Germline V gives CDR1 SEHNR, CDR2 FQNEAQ (reference sequence). Trimming shortened V by 3 bases and J by 8 bases, and 13 bases separated the two germline ends. This CDR3 reads CASSLGQWGGYTF. The CDR3 coding sequence is TGTGCCAGCAGCTTGGGGCAGTGGGGCGGCTACACCTTC.

This clone occurred a few times. V and J are TRBV5-6 and TRBJ1-1; 9 bases match TRBD1. CDR1 SGHDT and CDR2 YYEEEE come from the germline V gene. Trimming at V came to 2 bases and at J to 6 bases, leaving 5 bases not matched to a gene. The CDR3 is made up of 14 amino acids. CDR3 protein: CASSFGQGMSEAFF. The CDR3 nucleotides are TGTGCCAGCAGCTTTGGACAGGGGATGTCTGAAGCTTTCTTT. The entire variable domain, with the rest obtained from reference TRBV5-6 and TRBJ1-1, is as follows: DAGVTQSPTHLIKTRGQQVTLRCSPKSGHDTVSWYQQALGQGPQFIFQYYEEEERQRGNFPDRFSGHQFPNYSSELNVNALLLGDSALYLCASSFGQGMSEAFFGQGTRLTVV.

The gene calls are TRBV11-2 and TRBJ1-2; unclear D gene. Trimming stripped 0 bases from V and 7 bases from J, with 12 bases between. Germline V lookup: CDR1 SGHAT, CDR2 FQNNGV. This CDR3 comprises 14 residues. The CDR3 DNA is TGTGCCAGCAGCTTAGAGGCCAGCGGCGCTGGCTACACCTTC. It translates to CASSLEASGAGYTF. Drawing the rest from reference TRBV11-2 and TRBJ1-2, the complete variable domain is EAGVAQSPRYKIIEKRQSVAFWCNPISGHATLYWYQQILGQGPKLLIQFQNNGVVDDSQLPKDRFSAERLKGVDSTLKIQPAKLEDSAVYLCASSLEASGAGYTFGSGTRLTVV.

The rearrangement links TRBV5-4 to TRBJ2-7, with 8 bases that match TRBD1. The ends lost 4 bases at V and 6 bases at J; junction bases unmatched: 12. The CDR3 is 15 amino acids. Germline lookup yields CDR1 SGHNT and CDR2 YYREEE (reference sequence). In DNA, the CDR3 is TGTGCCAGCAGCGGGGGACAGGACAAGCAGGGCGAGCAGTACTTC. It yields the protein CASSGGQDKQGEQYF.

The chain carries TRBV2 and TRBJ2-3; D possibly corresponds to TRBD2 (7 bases). CDR3 size: 15 residues. Trimming cost V 6 bases and J 1 base, with 14 bases left between them. Germline CDR1 and CDR2: SNHLY and FYNNEI. The CDR3 reads CASRPGGGRTDTQYF. CDR3 bases: TGTGCCAGCAGGCCCGGCGGGGGCCGCACAGATACGCAGTATTTT.

The chain combines TRBV24-1 with TRBJ1-5; tentative D call: TRBD1 (6 bases). V was clipped by 4 bases and J by 5 bases, with 11 bases between them. In germline, CDR1 is KGHDR, CDR2 SFDVKD. The CDR3 has 14 residues. CDR3 DNA sequence: TGTGCCACCAGTGACCCCCGGACAGATCAGCCCCAGCATTTT. Translated, it gives CATSDPRTDQPQHF.

V usage is TRBV5-4 and J usage is TRBJ1-2; no reliable D call. V was trimmed by 4 bases and J by 1 base, leaving 14 bases between them. The CDR3 is 15 residues long. Germline CDR1 SGHNT, CDR2 YYREEE (reference sequence). The CDR3 DNA follows: TGTGCCAGCAGCGACCGGGTTTCCCTTAACTATGGCTACACCTTC. Residues: CASSDRVSLNYGYTF. Together with reference TRBV5-4 and TRBJ1-2, the CDR3 gives the full variable domain: ETGVTQSPTHLIKTRGQQVTLRCSSQSGHNTVSWYQQALGQGPQFIFQYYREEENGRGNFPPRFSGLQFPNYSSELNVNALELDDSALYLCASSDRVSLNYGYTFGSGTRLTVV.

The chain carries TRBV6-5 and TRBJ2-7; 7 bases line up with TRBD1. The CDR3 is 15 residues long. The V gene end was trimmed by 5 bases and the J gene end by 2 bases; junction bases not matched to a gene: 9. Germline V gene sequence: CDR1 MNHEY, CDR2 SVGAGI. The CDR3 protein is CASSRFTQGPYEQYF. CDR3 coding DNA: TGTGCCAGCAGTCGGTTTACACAGGGGCCCTACGAGCAGTACTTC.

J is TRBJ1-1 and V is TRBV5-1; D possibly corresponds to TRBD1 (5 bases). Germline CDR1 reads SGHRS; CDR2 reads YFSETQ. Trimming took 4 bases from V and 0 from J, leaving 13 bases between them. This CDR3 comprises 15 residues. The CDR3 DNA sequence: TGCGCCAGCAGCCATCTTAGGGGCATGAACACTGAAGCTTTCTTT. Translation gives CASSHLRGMNTEAFF.

This rearrangement joins TRBV6-2 or TRBV6-3 to TRBJ1-2; D might be TRBD1 (5 bases). This CDR3 is built from 13 residues. Trimming took off 5 bases at V and 8 bases at J, with 15 bases between the two ends. Germline-derived CDR1 and CDR2 are MNHEY and SVGEGT. The CDR3 is CASSKIGQGGYTF. In DNA, the CDR3 is TGTGCCAGCAGTAAAATCGGACAAGGAGGCTACACCTTC.

This chain links TRBV3-1 (or the pseudogene TRBV3-2) with TRBJ2-3; no clear D gene. This CDR3 is built from 14 residues. The germline V gene encodes CDR1 LGHDT and CDR2 YNNKEL (reference sequence). V was cut by 4 bases and J by 1 base, with 9 bases left in between. CDR3 sequence: CASSPSRGTDTQYF. CDR3 DNA sequence: TGTGCCAGCAGCCCCTCCCGTGGCACAGATACGCAGTATTTT.

With respect to this clone: The identical CDR3 is also encoded by other nucleotide sequences in the sample. This chain uses TRBV19 with TRBJ2-2; no definite D call. CDR1 LNHDA and CDR2 SQIVND come from the germline V gene (reference sequence). The CDR3 sequence is 15 residues long. The V and J ends lost 5 bases and 1 base respectively, with 11 bases between them. The DNA for the CDR3 is TGTGCCAGTAGTCCGCACCCACAGAACACCGGGGAGCTGTTTTTT. Amino acids: CASSPHPQNTGELFF.

The rearrangement joins TRBV7-3 to TRBJ2-2, with a possible D match to TRBD1 (5 bases). Trimming cost V 2 bases and J 6 bases, with 13 bases left between them. Germline CDR1 and CDR2: SGHTA and FQGTGA. The CDR3 contains 15 residues. As DNA, the CDR3 is TGTGCCAGCAGCTTACAGGGTTCTAACGCCGGGGAGCTGTTTTTT. Protein: CASSLQGSNAGELFF. Looking up the rest from reference TRBV7-3 and TRBJ2-2 gives the full variable domain: GAGVSQTPSNKVTEKGKYVELRCDPISGHTALYWYRQSLGQGPEFLIYFQGTGAADDSGLPNDRFFAVRPEGSVSTLKIQRTERGDSAVYLCASSLQGSNAGELFFGEGSRLTVL.

This chain joins TRBV7-2 and TRBJ2-5; tentative D call: TRBD1 (5 bases). Trimming cost V 1 base and J 8 bases, with 17 bases left between them. The germline gives CDR1 SGHTA, CDR2 FQGNSA. This CDR3 is 15 amino acids long. The CDR3 sequence is CASSLGRTPERTQYF. In nucleotides, the CDR3 is TGTGCCAGCAGCTTAGGCCGGACACCGGAGAGAACCCAGTACTTC.

The rearrangement links TRBV6-5 to TRBJ1-3; no firm D call. Per the germline V gene, CDR1 is MNHEY and CDR2 is SVGAGI. The ends were cut back, 5 bases at V and 0 bases at J, with 8 bases in the middle. The CDR3 is 14 residues long. The CDR3 loop reads CASSQAGSGNTIYF. The CDR3 DNA reads as TGTGCCAGCAGTCAGGCGGGCTCTGGAAACACCATATATTTT.

In its sample, this clone was seen once. V and J are TRBV12-5 and TRBJ2-5; TRBD1 agrees at 7 bases. The CDR3 has 14 residues. Germline trimming cut 5 bases from V and 6 bases from J; bases unmatched to any gene: 9. Per the germline V gene, CDR1 is LGHNT and CDR2 is FRNRAP. The DNA for the CDR3 is TGTGCTAGTGGTGCAGAACAGGGGTTGCAGACCCAGTACTTC. Translation gives CASGAEQGLQTQYF.

V and J are TRBV5-1 and TRBJ1-4; D unresolved. The CDR3 has 13 amino acids. Deletions cut 4 bases from V and 7 bases from J, with 11 bases between. CDR1 is SGHRS, CDR2 YFSETQ, per germline. The CDR3 sequence is CASSREEGEKLFF. The CDR3 bases are TGCGCCAGCAGCCGGGAGGAGGGTGAAAAACTGTTTTTT. Drawing the rest from reference TRBV5-1 and TRBJ1-4, the complete variable domain is KAGVTQTPRYLIKTRGQQVTLSCSPISGHRSVSWYQQTPGQGLQFLFEYFSETQRNKGNFPGRFSGRQFSNSRSEMNVSTLELGDSALYLCASSREEGEKLFFGSGTQLSVL.

V gene TRBV10-3 combines with J gene TRBJ1-1; TRBD1 might be the D (6 bases). Germline V gene sequence: CDR1 ENHRY, CDR2 SYGVKD. The length of the CDR3 is 14 residues. V was clipped by 4 bases and J by 5 bases, with 14 bases between them. CDR3: CAISGGGGRTEAFF. The CDR3 DNA follows: TGTGCCATCAGTGGAGGGGGAGGGAGGACTGAAGCTTTCTTT.

This clone has a handful of counts. The chain employs TRBV5-8 and TRBJ2-1; D remains ambiguous. Germline lookup yields CDR1 SGHTS and CDR2 YDEGEE. This CDR3 has 14 residues. Trimming took 6 bases from V and 4 from J, leaving 14 bases between them. The CDR3 DNA follows: TGTGCCAGCAACCCTTACCCCCTATACAATGAGCAGTTCTTC. Translation: CASNPYPLYNEQFF.

This sequence joins TRBV6-5 and TRBJ2-1; weak D call: TRBD2 (7 bases). Germline V lookup: CDR1 MNHEY, CDR2 SVGAGI. CDR3 length equals 14 residues. Deletions cut 8 bases from V and 7 bases from J, with 18 bases between. CDR3 sequence (DNA): TGTGCCAGCGGAACCTACAAGGGGGGGAATGAGCAGTTCTTC. It translates to CASGTYKGGNEQFF.

This clone was seen only once. The chain joins TRBV5-5 to TRBJ1-2; the match to TRBD1 covers 7 bases. The CDR3 contains 16 residues. Trimming removed 0 bases from V and 4 bases from J; junction bases left unmatched: 9. Germline-derived CDR1 and CDR2 are SGHKS and YYEKEE (reference sequence). CDR3 bases: TGTGCCAGCAGCTTGGGTAGGGGGGACAGCTTCTATGGCTACACCTTC. Its translation is CASSLGRGDSFYGYTF. Using reference TRBV5-5 and TRBJ1-2 for the parts outside the CDR3, the full variable domain is DAGVTQSPTHLIKTRGQQVTLRCSPISGHKSVSWYQQVLGQGPQFIFQYYEKEERGRGNFPDRFSARQFPNYSSELNVNALLLGDSALYLCASSLGRGDSFYGYTFGSGTRLTVV.